This T cell receptor beta chain was captured by sequencing in a study of blood T cell repertoires in COVID-19. Turning to the study itself: The United States, Italy and Spain were the sources of the acute and convalescent COVID-19 samples.

Here immunoSEQ multiplex PCR was the method, and the copy in TCRdb shows in-frame clones only, minus some. The sample carries fewer than 300,000 clones, 80% to 95% recorded once. V gave up 4 bases and J gave up 1 base; unmatched junction bases: 3. Germline V gene data show CDR1 as SEHNR and CDR2 as FQNEAQ (reference sequence). This CDR3 has 14 residues. The receptor comes from a person aged 18 to 30 with COVID-19, enrolled during active disease. This chain links TRBV7-9 with TRBJ1-1; TRBD1 matches 7 bases. Sequenced material: peripheral blood. The CDR3 nucleotides are TGTGCCAGCAGCTCGACAGGGCCGAACACTGAAGCTTTCTTT. Residues: CASSSTGPNTEAFF.